One and the same sample provided the 19 T cell receptor beta chains below, sequenced in a study of OX40 agonist ivuxolimab in advanced cancers. Measured with immunoSEQ multiplex PCR; TCRdb has only the in-frame clones, and not every one. The repertoire holds 65,000 to 85,000 clones, with about nine tenths as singletons. Sample: CD4+ or CD8+ T cells sorted from blood, taken in a trial of the OX40 agonist ivuxolimab. These receptors came from an adult with an advanced solid tumor such as melanoma, head and neck, liver or kidney cancer.

This sequence joins TRBV5-1 and TRBJ2-7; TRBD2 is a possible D gene (6 bases). Germline assignment: CDR1 SGHRS and CDR2 YFSETQ. Trimming pared 0 bases from V and 5 bases from J, leaving 15 bases between. The CDR3 is 15 residues long. The CDR3 here is CASSLGGQGLNEQYF. The CDR3 DNA reads as TGCGCCAGCAGCTTGGGAGGGCAGGGACTCAACGAGCAGTACTTC.

The genes are TRBV2 and TRBJ1-2; a possible D gene is TRBD1 (5 bases). V was shortened by 6 bases and J by 7 bases, with 18 bases between the two germline ends. CDR3 length equals 14 residues. CDR1 and CDR2 from the germline V gene are SNHLY and FYNNEI. The CDR3 bases are TGTGCCAGCAGACCTCCGGGCGAAGGGGTTGGCTACACCTTC. This sequence encodes CASRPPGEGVGYTF.

CDR3 region: CASSWGQTRVSETQYF. The CDR3 bases are TGTGCCAGCAGTTGGGGACAGACGAGGGTCTCAGAGACCCAGTACTTC. This chain connects TRBV6-6 to TRBJ2-5, with 7 nucleotides matching TRBD1. CDR1 is MNHNY and CDR2 is SVGAGI in the germline V gene (reference sequence). V was clipped by 4 bases and J by 4 bases; unmatched bases: 12. The CDR3 is 16 amino acids.

The V and J genes are TRBV5-1 and TRBJ2-5; 13 bases agree with TRBD2. The length of the CDR3 is 17 residues. The germline CDR1 and CDR2 sequences are SGHRS and YFSETQ. The V segment lost 4 bases and the J segment 2 bases; nucleotides outside the gene matches: 8. CDR3 nucleotides: TGCGCCAGCAGCCTACAAAGACTAGCGGGAGGACAAGAGACCCAGTACTTC. Its translation: CASSLQRLAGGQETQYF.

The rearrangement joins TRBV6-1 to TRBJ1-4; D remains ambiguous. Trimming took 2 bases from V and 7 from J, leaving 17 bases between them. Germline values: CDR1 MNHNS, CDR2 SASEGT. This CDR3 region has 16 residues. DNA of the CDR3: TGTGCCAGCAGTGAAAAGGTCTCAACCCATGGTGAAAAACTGTTTTTT. Translating it yields CASSEKVSTHGEKLFF.

The rearrangement links TRBV6-1 to TRBJ1-6; D unclear. Trimming took off 1 base at V and 6 bases at J, with 13 bases between the two ends. CDR3 length: 16 amino acids. Looked up from germline, CDR1 is MNHNS and CDR2 is SASEGT. The CDR3 sequence: CASSEVGGRVNSPLHF. The CDR3 DNA follows: TGTGCCAGCAGTGAAGTGGGAGGTCGGGTTAATTCACCCCTCCACTTT.

This chain joins TRBV7-3 and TRBJ2-1; 11 bases are shared with TRBD2. The CDR3 loop spans 16 amino acids. Germline CDR1 and CDR2: SGHTA and FQGTGA. V shed 2 bases and J 2 bases; nucleotides not matched to a gene: 2. For the CDR3, the DNA is TGTGCCAGCAGCTTATCGGGACTAGCGGCCTACAATGAGCAGTTCTTC. Amino acid sequence: CASSLSGLAAYNEQFF.

V and J are TRBV11-2 and TRBJ1-5; 10 nucleotides agree with TRBD1. Germline CDR1 is SGHAT and CDR2 is FQNNGV. CDR3 length: 16 residues. V lost 3 bases, J lost 3 bases, and 5 bases stayed unmatched. Here the CDR3 DNA reads TGTGCCAGCAGCTTGGGGACAGGGGAATACAATCAGCCCCAGCATTTT. Its translation: CASSLGTGEYNQPQHF.

The V and J genes are TRBV19 and TRBJ2-4; no clear D gene. Between the trimmed V and J ends, which lost 4 bases and 1 base, there was a span of 11 bases. In germline, CDR1 is LNHDA, CDR2 SQIVND (reference sequence). The CDR3 totals 15 residues. Here the CDR3 DNA reads TGTGCCAGTAGTAAAGGACCCCTGGCCAAAAACATTCAGTACTTC. Translation gives CASSKGPLAKNIQYF.

This clone has a handful of counts. The J gene is TRBJ2-2, the V gene TRBV7-3; no firm D call. The CDR3 is made up of 13 amino acids. The V gene lost 3 bases and the J gene lost 5 bases, with 7 bases spanning the gap. Germline CDR1 and CDR2: SGHTA and FQGTGA. CDR3 sequence reads: CASSFRWTGELFF. Written as DNA, the CDR3 is TGTGCCAGCAGCTTTCGTTGGACCGGGGAGCTGTTTTTT.

A remark on this clone: The germline gene is not matched at one end of the junction; a read error may be the cause. The rearrangement joins TRBV10-3 to TRBJ1-4, with D tentatively TRBD1 (5 bases). The V gene's germline CDR1 is ENHRY and CDR2 SYGVKD. The CDR3 covers 15 residues. This CDR3 reads CAISGSGATIEKLFF. The CDR3, as DNA: TGTGCCATCAGTGGCAGTGGGGCGACTATTGAAAAACTGTTTTTT.

J is TRBJ2-3 and V is TRBV11-2; no firm D call. V shed 1 base and J shed 6 bases, with 14 bases lying between them. This CDR3 has 15 amino acids. Germline V gene sequence: CDR1 SGHAT, CDR2 FQNNGV. The CDR3 nucleotides read TGTGCCAGCAGCTTAGTTCCTCGACCCCGTGATACGCAGTATTTT. Its protein is CASSLVPRPRDTQYF.

This chain joins TRBV29-1 and TRBJ1-2; TRBD1 matches 8 bases. The V segment lost 7 bases and the J segment 4 bases; nucleotides outside the gene matches: 5. Germline V gives CDR1 SQVTM, CDR2 ANQGSEA. The CDR3 contains 12 residues. The CDR3 loop is CSAAGGPYGYTF. The CDR3 bases are TGCAGCGCCGCAGGGGGCCCCTATGGCTACACCTTC.

This rearrangement joins TRBV30 to TRBJ2-5, with D uncertain. Germline V gives CDR1 GTSNPN, CDR2 SVGIG (reference sequence). Trimming removed 2 bases at V and 0 bases at J, with 7 bases between. The CDR3 consists of 13 residues. The CDR3 bases are TGTGCCTGGAGTTCAAGTTACCAAGAGACCCAGTACTTC. The encoded protein is CAWSSSYQETQYF.

J is TRBJ2-7 and V is TRBV7-8, with TRBD1 as a possible D gene (5 bases). The V gene's germline CDR1 is SGHVS and CDR2 FQNEAQ. Trimming stripped 3 bases from V and 2 bases from J, with 14 bases between. The CDR3 spans 15 residues. The CDR3: CASSFQDTETYEQYF. For the CDR3, the DNA is TGTGCCAGCAGCTTTCAGGACACGGAAACCTACGAGCAGTACTTC.

In DNA, the CDR3 is TGCGCCAGCAGCTTATCAGGGGGCGCGGCAAACATTCAGTACTTC. Protein sequence: CASSLSGGAANIQYF. This chain uses TRBV5-1 with TRBJ2-4; 8 bases agree with TRBD1. The CDR3 runs to 15 residues. The germline gives CDR1 SGHRS, CDR2 YFSETQ. The V segment lost 2 bases and the J segment 6 bases; nucleotides outside the gene matches: 7.

The chain is built from TRBV19 and TRBJ2-3; TRBD2 agrees at 8 bases. CDR1 and CDR2 (germline): LNHDA, SQIVND (reference sequence). V gave up 4 bases and J gave up 1 base; unmatched junction bases: 4. This CDR3 region has 15 residues. CDR3: CASSRGRGGTDTQYF. The CDR3 DNA is TGTGCCAGTAGTAGAGGGCGGGGGGGCACAGATACGCAGTATTTT.

V gene TRBV19 combines with J gene TRBJ2-1; TRBD2 is a possible D gene (6 bases). The CDR3 is 15 amino acids. Trimming took 6 bases from V and 2 from J, leaving 14 bases between them. Germline loops: CDR1 LNHDA, CDR2 SQIVND (reference sequence). Here the CDR3 reads CASSRVRGTYNEQFF. CDR3 bases: TGTGCCAGTAGCAGAGTCCGGGGGACCTACAATGAGCAGTTCTTC. The variable domain in full, completed from reference TRBV19 and TRBJ2-1, reads DGGITQSPKYLFRKEGQNVTLSCEQNLNHDAMYWYRQDPGQGLRLIYYSQIVNDFQKGDIAEGYSVSREKKESFPLTVTSAQKNPTAFYLCASSRVRGTYNEQFFGPGTRLTVL.

The V gene is TRBV5-1, the J gene TRBJ1-2, with D possibly matching TRBD1 (5 bases). V dropped 2 bases and J dropped 5 bases, with 10 bases sitting between them. Germline CDR1 and CDR2: SGHRS and YFSETQ. The CDR3 consists of 13 residues. The CDR3 region is CASSLRQRYGYTF. The CDR3, as DNA: TGCGCCAGCAGCTTACGACAGAGGTATGGCTACACCTTC.